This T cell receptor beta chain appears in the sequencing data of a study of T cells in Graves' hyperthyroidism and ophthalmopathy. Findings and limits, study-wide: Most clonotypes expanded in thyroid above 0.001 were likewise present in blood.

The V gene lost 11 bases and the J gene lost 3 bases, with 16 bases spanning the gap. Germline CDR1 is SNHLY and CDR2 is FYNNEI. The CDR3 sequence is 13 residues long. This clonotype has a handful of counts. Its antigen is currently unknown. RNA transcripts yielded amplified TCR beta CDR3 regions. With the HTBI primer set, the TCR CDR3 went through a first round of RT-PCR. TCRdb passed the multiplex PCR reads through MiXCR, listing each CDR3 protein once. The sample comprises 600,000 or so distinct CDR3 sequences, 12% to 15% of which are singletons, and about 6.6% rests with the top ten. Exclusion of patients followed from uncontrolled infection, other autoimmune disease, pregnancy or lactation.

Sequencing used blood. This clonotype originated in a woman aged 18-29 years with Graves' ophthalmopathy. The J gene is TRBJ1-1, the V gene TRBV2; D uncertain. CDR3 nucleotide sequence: TGTGCCGATCCCGGACCTCTCGACACTGAAGCTTTCTTT. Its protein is CADPGPLDTEAFF.